These 9 T cell receptor beta chains were sequenced from one sample in a study of CD8+ T cells in alopecia areata. Reverse transcribed after extraction, RNA yielded cDNA as the sequencing template. Repertoires were generated with immunoSEQ multiplex PCR, while TCRdb's copy carries only in-frame clones and drops some. The table records hundreds of thousands of clones, 50% to 70% of them present only once. The source material was CD4+ T cells sorted from blood, sampled at week 0. These TCRs come from a human donor with alopecia areata.

The chain recombines TRBV19 with TRBJ2-5; either TRBD1 or TRBD2 may supply D (6 bases each). This CDR3 contains 15 residues. In germline, CDR1 is LNHDA, CDR2 SQIVND (reference sequence). With 7 bases removed from V and 5 bases from J, the gap between germline ends came to 20 bases. The CDR3 DNA reads as TGTGCCAGTACCCCGAGGAGGGGGAGAGACGAGACCCAGTACTTC. It codes for CASTPRRGRDETQYF.

This clone was seen a few times. The chain is built from TRBV11-1 and TRBJ2-1; D not certain. Germline V gives CDR1 SGHAT, CDR2 FQDESV (reference sequence). V was cut by 5 bases and J by 9 bases, with 14 bases left in between. CDR3 length equals 13 residues. The CDR3 nucleotides are TGTGCCAGCAGCCGCGCAGTTGTGGTTGAGCAGTTCTTC. Translating it yields CASSRAVVVEQFF.

This clone was found a few times. The V gene is TRBV9, the J gene TRBJ2-3; the match to TRBD1 covers 12 bases. The CDR3 has 15 amino acids. V dropped 4 bases and J dropped 4; count of bases not matched to a gene: 4. CDR1 is SGDLS and CDR2 is YYNGEE in the germline V gene. The DNA for the CDR3 is TGTGCCAGCAGCCAGGGACAGGGGGCCCCAGATACGCAGTATTTT. Translating gives CASSQGQGAPDTQYF.

The chain recombines TRBV7-9 with TRBJ2-1; D is unresolved. The CDR3 is 12 residues long. Trimming took off 5 bases at V and 7 bases at J, with 9 bases between the two ends. Germline CDR1 reads SEHNR; CDR2 reads FQNEAQ (reference sequence). CDR3: CASSKRENEQFF. The DNA for the CDR3 is TGTGCCAGCAGCAAACGTGAGAATGAGCAGTTCTTC.

The DNA for the CDR3 is TGCGCCAGCAGCCAAGAGACAGGGGCTAACTATGGCTACACCTTC. Amino acid sequence: CASSQETGANYGYTF. J is TRBJ1-2 and V is TRBV4-1, with TRBD1 matching 8 bases. V shed 0 bases, J shed 0 bases, and the junction held 0 bases outside the gene matches. The CDR3 loop spans 15 amino acids. Germline V gene data show CDR1 as MGHRA and CDR2 as YSYEKL.

This clone was detected once. The V and J genes are TRBV4-2 and TRBJ2-7, with 7 bases aligning to TRBD2. CDR1 is LGHNA, CDR2 YNFKEQ, per germline. The CDR3 is 15 residues long. The V segment lost 1 base and the J segment 5 bases; nucleotides outside the gene matches: 8. CDR3 sequence reads: CASSQAGGRVHEQYF. The CDR3, as DNA: TGTGCCAGCAGCCAAGCGGGAGGCAGGGTCCACGAGCAGTACTTC.

The chain is built from TRBV6-6 and TRBJ1-2, with D unresolved. There are 15 residues in the CDR3. Trimming removed 6 bases at V and 0 bases at J, with 14 bases between. Germline V gene lookup returns CDR1 MNHNY and CDR2 SVGAGI (reference sequence). The CDR3 region has the DNA TGTGCCAGCAGACCTCGGGGATCCACTAACTATGGCTACACCTTC. It specifies CASRPRGSTNYGYTF.

The CDR3: CSAGRGVRDTQYF. In DNA, the CDR3 is TGCAGCGCAGGACGTGGGGTTAGGGATACGCAGTATTTT. The chain is built from TRBV29-1 and TRBJ2-3, with D unresolved. Trimming stripped 7 bases from V and 6 bases from J, with 17 bases between. Germline CDR1 is SQVTM and CDR2 is ANQGSEA. The length of the CDR3 is 13 residues.

This clone has a handful of counts. The chain joins TRBV5-6 to TRBJ2-5; D is perhaps TRBD2 (5 bases). In germline, CDR1 is SGHDT, CDR2 YYEEEE. This CDR3 is built from 12 residues. Deletions cut 2 bases from V and 5 bases from J, with 7 bases between. DNA of the CDR3: TGTGCCAGCAGCTTTGGACTGGAGACCCAGTACTTC. It translates to CASSFGLETQYF.